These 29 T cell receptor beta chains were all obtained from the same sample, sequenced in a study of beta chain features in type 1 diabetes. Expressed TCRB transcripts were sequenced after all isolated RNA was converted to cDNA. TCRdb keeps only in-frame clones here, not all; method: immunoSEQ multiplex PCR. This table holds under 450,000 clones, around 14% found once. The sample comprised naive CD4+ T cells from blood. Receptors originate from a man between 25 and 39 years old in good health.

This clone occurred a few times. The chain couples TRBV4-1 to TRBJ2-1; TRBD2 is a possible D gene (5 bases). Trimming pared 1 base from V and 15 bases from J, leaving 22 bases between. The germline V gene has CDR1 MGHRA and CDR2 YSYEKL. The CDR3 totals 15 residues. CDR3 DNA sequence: TGCGCCAGCAGCCAAGTTCTAGCTTCTAATCTCGATCGGTTCTTC. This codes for CASSQVLASNLDRFF.

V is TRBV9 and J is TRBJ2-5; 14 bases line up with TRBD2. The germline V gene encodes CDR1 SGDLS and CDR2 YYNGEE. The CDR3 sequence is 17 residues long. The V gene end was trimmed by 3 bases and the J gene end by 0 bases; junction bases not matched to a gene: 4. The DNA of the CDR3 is TGTGCCAGCAGCGCTGGGACTAGCGGGGGATACCAAGAGACCCAGTACTTC. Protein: CASSAGTSGGYQETQYF.

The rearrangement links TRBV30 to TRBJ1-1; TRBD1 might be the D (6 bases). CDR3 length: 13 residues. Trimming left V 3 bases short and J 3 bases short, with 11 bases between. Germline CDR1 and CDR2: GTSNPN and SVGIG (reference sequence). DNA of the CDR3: TGTGCCTGGAGAGACAGGATAGACACTGAAGCTTTCTTT. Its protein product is CAWRDRIDTEAFF.

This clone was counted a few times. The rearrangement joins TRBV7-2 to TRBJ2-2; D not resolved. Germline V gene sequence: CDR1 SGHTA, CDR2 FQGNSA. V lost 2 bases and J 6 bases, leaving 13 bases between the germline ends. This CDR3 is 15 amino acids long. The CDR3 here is CASSLSFSVPGELFF. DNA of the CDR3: TGTGCCAGCAGCTTATCGTTTTCAGTCCCCGGGGAGCTGTTTTTT.

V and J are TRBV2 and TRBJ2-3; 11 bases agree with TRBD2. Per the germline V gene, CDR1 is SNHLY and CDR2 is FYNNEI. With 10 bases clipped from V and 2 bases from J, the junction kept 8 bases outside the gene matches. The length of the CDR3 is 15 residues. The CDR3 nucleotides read TGTGCCATTGGACCGGGACTAGCGGACACAGATACGCAGTATTTT. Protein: CAIGPGLADTDTQYF.

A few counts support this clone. The DNA of the CDR3 is TGTGCCAGCAGCTCCCAGACAAGCGTTAACATTCAGTACTTC. Its translation is CASSSQTSVNIQYF. The rearrangement uses TRBV7-2 and TRBJ2-4, with D uncertain. CDR1 is SGHTA, CDR2 FQGNSA, per germline. The ends were cut back, 4 bases at V and 7 bases at J, with 14 bases in the middle. This CDR3 contains 14 residues.

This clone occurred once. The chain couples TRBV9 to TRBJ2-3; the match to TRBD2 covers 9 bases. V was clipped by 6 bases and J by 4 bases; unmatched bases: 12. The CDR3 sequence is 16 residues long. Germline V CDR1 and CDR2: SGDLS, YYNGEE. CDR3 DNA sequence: TGTGCCAGCACCCCCCCGGCTAGCGGGGCTCCAGATACGCAGTATTTT. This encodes CASTPPASGAPDTQYF.

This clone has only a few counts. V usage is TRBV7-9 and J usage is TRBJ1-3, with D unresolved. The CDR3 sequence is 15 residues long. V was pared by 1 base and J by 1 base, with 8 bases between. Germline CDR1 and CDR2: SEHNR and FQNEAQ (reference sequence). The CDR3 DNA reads TGTGCCAGCAGCTTAGAGGGTCTATCTGGAAACACCATATATTTT. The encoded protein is CASSLEGLSGNTIYF.

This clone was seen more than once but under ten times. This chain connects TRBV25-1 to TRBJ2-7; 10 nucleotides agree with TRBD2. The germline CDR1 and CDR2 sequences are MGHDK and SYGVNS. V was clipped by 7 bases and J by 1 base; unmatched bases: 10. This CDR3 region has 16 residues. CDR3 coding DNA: TGTGCCAGCACGGGGACTACTAGCGGGGCGTCCTACGAGCAGTACTTC. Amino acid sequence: CASTGTTSGASYEQYF.

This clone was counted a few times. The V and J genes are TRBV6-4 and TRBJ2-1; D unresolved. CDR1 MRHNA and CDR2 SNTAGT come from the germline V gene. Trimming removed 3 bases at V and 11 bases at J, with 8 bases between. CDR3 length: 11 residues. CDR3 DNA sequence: TGTGCCAGCAGTGATTCCGAGCAGCAGTTCTTC. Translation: CASSDSEQQFF.

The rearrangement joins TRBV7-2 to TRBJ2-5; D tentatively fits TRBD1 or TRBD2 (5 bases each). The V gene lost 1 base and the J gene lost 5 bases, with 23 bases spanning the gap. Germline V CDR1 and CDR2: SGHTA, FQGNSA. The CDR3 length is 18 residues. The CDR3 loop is CASSLDVSRSREQETQYF. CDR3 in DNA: TGTGCCAGCAGCTTAGATGTTTCTCGGAGCAGGGAGCAGGAGACCCAGTACTTC.

DNA for the CDR3: TGCGCCAGCAGTTCAGACCCGGGACTCGCTCTTACGCTCTACGAGCAGTACTTC. It encodes CASSSDPGLALTLYEQYF. This chain joins TRBV5-1 and TRBJ2-7, with D possibly being TRBD2 (6 bases). V dropped 5 bases and J dropped 3 bases, with 27 bases sitting between them. This CDR3 is built from 18 residues. CDR1 is SGHRS, CDR2 YFSETQ, per germline.

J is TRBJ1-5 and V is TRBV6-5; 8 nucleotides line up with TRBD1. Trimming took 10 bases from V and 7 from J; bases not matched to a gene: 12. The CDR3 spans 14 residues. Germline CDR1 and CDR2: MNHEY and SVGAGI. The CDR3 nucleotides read TGTGCCACGGGCCCCCAGGGGGCTTGGCAGCCCCAGCATTTT. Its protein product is CATGPQGAWQPQHF.

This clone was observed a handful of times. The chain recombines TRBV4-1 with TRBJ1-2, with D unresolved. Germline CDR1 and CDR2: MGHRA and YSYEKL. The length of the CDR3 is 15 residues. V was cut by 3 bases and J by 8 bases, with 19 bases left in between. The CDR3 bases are TGCGCCAGCAGCCACGCCGGGATGGGAGGAGTCGGCTACACCTTC. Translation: CASSHAGMGGVGYTF.

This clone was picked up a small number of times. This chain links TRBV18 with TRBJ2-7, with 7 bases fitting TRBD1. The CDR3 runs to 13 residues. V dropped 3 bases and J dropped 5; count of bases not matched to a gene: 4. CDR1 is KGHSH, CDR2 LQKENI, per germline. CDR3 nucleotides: TGTGCCAGCTCACCCCCGACAGGGAACGAGCAGTACGTC. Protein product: CASSPPTGNEQYV.

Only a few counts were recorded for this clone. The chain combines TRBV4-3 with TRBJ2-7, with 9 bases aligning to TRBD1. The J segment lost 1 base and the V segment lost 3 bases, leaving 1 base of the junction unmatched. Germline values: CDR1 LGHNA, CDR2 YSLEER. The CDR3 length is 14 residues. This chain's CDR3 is CASSQGQGSYEQYF. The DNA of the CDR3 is TGCGCCAGCAGCCAGGGACAGGGTTCCTACGAGCAGTACTTC.

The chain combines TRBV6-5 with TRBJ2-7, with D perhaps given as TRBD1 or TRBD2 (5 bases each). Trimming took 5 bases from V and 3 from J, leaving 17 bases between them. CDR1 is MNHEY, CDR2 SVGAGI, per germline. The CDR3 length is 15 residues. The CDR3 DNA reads TGTGCCAGCAGTGGGCCGGGACGGGGTAACTACGAGCAGTACTTC. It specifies CASSGPGRGNYEQYF.

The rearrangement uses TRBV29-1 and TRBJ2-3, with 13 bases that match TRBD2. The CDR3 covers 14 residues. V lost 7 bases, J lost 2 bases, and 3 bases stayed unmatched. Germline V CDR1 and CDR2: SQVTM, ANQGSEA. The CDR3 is CSAGTSGDTDTQYF. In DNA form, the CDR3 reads TGCAGCGCTGGGACTAGCGGGGACACAGATACGCAGTATTTT.

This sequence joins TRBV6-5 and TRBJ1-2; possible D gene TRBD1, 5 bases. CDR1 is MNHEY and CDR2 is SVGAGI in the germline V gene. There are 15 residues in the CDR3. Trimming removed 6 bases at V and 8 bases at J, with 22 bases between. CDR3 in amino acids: CASSLYIGTSGGYTF. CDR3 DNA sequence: TGTGCCAGCAGCTTATATATCGGGACCTCCGGGGGCTACACCTTC.

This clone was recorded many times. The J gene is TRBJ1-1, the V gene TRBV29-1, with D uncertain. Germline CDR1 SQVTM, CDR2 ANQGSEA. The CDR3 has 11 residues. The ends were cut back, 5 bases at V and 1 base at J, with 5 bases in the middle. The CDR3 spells CSVSWNTEAFF. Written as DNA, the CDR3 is TGCAGCGTTAGTTGGAACACTGAAGCTTTCTTT.

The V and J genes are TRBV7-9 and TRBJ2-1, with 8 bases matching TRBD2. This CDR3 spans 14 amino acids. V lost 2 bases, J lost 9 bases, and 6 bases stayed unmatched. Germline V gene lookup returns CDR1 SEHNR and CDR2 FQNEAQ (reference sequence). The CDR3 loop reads CASSLSGSRGEQFF. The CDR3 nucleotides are TGTGCCAGCAGCTTAAGCGGGAGCCGGGGTGAGCAGTTCTTC.

This CDR3 is CASSLKTDTQYF. In DNA form, the CDR3 reads TGTGCCAGCAGCCTCAAGACAGATACGCAGTATTTT. V is TRBV11-2 and J is TRBJ2-3; D unresolved. The germline gives CDR1 SGHAT, CDR2 FQNNGV. Trimming shortened V by 5 bases and J by 3 bases, and 6 bases separated the two germline ends. The CDR3 totals 12 residues.

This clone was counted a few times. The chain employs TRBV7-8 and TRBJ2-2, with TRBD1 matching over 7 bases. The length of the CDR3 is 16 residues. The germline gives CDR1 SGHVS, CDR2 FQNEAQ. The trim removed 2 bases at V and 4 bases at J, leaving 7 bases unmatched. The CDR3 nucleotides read TGTGCCAGCAGCTTACGCAGGGGGTCGGGCACCGGGGAGCTGTTTTTT. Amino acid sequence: CASSLRRGSGTGELFF.

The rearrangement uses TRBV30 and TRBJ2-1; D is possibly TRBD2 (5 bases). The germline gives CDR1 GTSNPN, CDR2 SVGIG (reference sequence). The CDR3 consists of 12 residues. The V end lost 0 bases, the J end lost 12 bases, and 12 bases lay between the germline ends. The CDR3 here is CAWSVKSGMQFF. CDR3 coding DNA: TGTGCCTGGAGTGTAAAGTCCGGGATGCAGTTCTTC.

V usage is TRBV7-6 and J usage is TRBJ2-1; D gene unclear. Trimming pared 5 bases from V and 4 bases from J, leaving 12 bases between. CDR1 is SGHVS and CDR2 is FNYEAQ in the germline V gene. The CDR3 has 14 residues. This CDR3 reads CASSPAPSYNEQFF. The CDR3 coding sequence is TGTGCCAGCAGCCCGGCTCCTTCATACAATGAGCAGTTCTTC.

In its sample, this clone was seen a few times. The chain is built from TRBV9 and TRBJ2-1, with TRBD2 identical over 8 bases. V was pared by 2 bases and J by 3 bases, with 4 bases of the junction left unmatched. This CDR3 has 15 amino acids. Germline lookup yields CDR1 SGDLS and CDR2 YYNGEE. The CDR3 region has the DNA TGTGCCAGCAGCGTGACAGCGGGGGACTACAATGAGCAGTTCTTC. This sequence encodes CASSVTAGDYNEQFF.

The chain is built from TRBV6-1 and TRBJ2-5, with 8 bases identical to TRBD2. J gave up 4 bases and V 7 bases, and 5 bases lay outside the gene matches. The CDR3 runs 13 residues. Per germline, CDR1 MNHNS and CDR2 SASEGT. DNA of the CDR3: TGTGCCAGCACTCCCGGGAGGGTAGAGACCCAGTACTTC. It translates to CASTPGRVETQYF.

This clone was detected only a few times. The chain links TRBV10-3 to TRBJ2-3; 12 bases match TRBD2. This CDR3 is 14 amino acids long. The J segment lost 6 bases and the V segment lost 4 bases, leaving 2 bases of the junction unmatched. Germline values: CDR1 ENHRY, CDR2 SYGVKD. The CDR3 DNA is TGTGCCATCAGTGGGGGGACTAGCGGGGATACGCAGTATTTT. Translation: CAISGGTSGDTQYF.

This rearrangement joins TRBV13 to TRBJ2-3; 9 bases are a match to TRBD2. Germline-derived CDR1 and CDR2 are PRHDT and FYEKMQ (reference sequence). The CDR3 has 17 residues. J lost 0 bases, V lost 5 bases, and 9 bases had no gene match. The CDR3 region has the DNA TGTGCCAGCAGCCTACGGCTAGCGGGACCTAGCACAGATACGCAGTATTTT. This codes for CASSLRLAGPSTDTQYF.